The clone carrying this T cell receptor (beta chain) was recorded only once. Antigen: not known. CDR3 length equals 11 residues. This sample was included in a study of cytotoxic CD8 clonotypes in ibrutinib-treated CLL. Assay: immunoSEQ multiplex PCR; the TCRdb copy retains only in-frame clones and omits some. This sample carries 160,000 or so clones, more than 80% of them seen once, and the ten largest clones take around 4.5%. Overall study results and limits: The study found public clonotypes uncommon, contracting or stable on treatment. Relative to age-matched healthy donors, clonality at baseline was higher, and it tracked circulating CD8+ T-cell counts.

Sequencing was performed on PBMCs, taken after 24 months of ibrutinib treatment. The chain combines TRBV21-1 with TRBJ2-3; whether TRBD1, the table's D call, matches the DNA was not checked. TRBV21-1 is flagged as a pseudogene. The sequence was obtained from a human donor with chronic lymphocytic leukemia. The chain's CDR3 is CASSKITPQYF. The DNA of the CDR3 is TGTGCCAGCAGCAAAATTACACCGCAGTATTTT.